This TCR beta chain was obtained from a study of T-cell reconstitution after alpha-beta-depleted transplantation in children listed by TCRdb under 2016. Concerning the study at large: Using TCR repertoire profiling, the study quantitatively followed how T-cell immune reconstitution unfolded in children after TCRalphabeta/CD19-depleted allogeneic hematopoietic cell transplantation. Overall results and qualifications from the work: Over subsequent months, a decline in hyperexpanded clone frequencies was noted, and after one year, T-cell counts and TCRbeta diversity were mostly ascribed to newly produced T cells. In some patients, the high TCRbeta diversity seen at day 60 was put down to recipient T cells and intrathymic progenitors that had survived conditioning. About two months after transplant, the apparently early recovery of alphabetaT-cell counts reportedly depended on just several hundred clones that had expanded rapidly and came from non-depleted graft cells.

At the junction V is shortened by 3 bases and J by 7 bases, with 16 bases in between. Including the terminal cysteine and phenylalanine, the CDR3 comprises 14 residues. Of the read, only the CDR3 DNA is kept; its 42 bases are in frame from base 1. Via the germline V gene (reference sequence), CDR1 is MNHEY and CDR2 SMNVEV. The library was obtained by PCR. Sequencer: Illumina HiSeq 2500. Molecular barcoding was employed in the preparation of TCR libraries, with unique molecular identifiers being used to normalize TCRbeta repertoire quantification. Using fastp trimming at Q25 and MiXCR clonotype assembly, TCRdb reanalyzed the public sequencing data and kept in-frame beta chains. CDR3 protein sequences are deduplicated, and each keeps its most common genes and DNA. The sample table records roughly 490,000 distinct CDR3 sequences; over 9.5% of these occur just once. About 14% of the sample lies in the top ten.

A remark on this clonotype: Which antigen it targets is not known. No base quality values were provided; no much bigger clone lies one nucleotide off.

The treatment or condition label here, explained by the study, means: allogeneic hematopoietic cell transplantation with graft depleted of TCRalphabeta T cells and CD19 B cells. TCRalphabeta/CD19-depleted allogeneic hematopoietic cell grafts were given to the transplant recipients, all of whom were children. The V gene is TRBV27 and the J gene is TRBJ2-7; TRBD1 is possibly the D segment (6 matching bases). This receptor was obtained from a female patient aged 2-9 years who had a stem cell transplant for aplastic anemia, so the T cells may come from the graft donor. Source: PBMCs, mostly from graft donor cells, taken 180 days after TCRalphabeta/CD19-depleted stem cell transplant. The bases read TGTGCCAGCAGTTTGGGGGCGGCGACACGAGAGCAGTACTTC. The resulting protein is CASSLGAATREQYF.